This entry is about one TCR beta chain. Its antigen remains unknown. The data were obtained in a study of shared clonotypes between healthy human individuals. Overall study context: CD4 naive and CD4 memory each took three plates per donor, while CD8 naive took two and CD8 memory one. Overall study results and limits: Relative to memory subsets, naive subsets generally showed larger estimated richness. Shared clonotypes: approximately 5% naive CD4, roughly 3.5% naive CD8, 2.3% memory CD4, 0.4% memory CD8. Blood was the only sampled material, and tissue repertoires likely differ.

Per the germline V gene, CDR1 is MGHDK and CDR2 is SYGVNS. This CDR3 spans 16 amino acids. V was pared by 1 base and J by 4 bases, with 10 bases of the junction left unmatched. Libraries were prepared by immunoSEQ multiplex PCR; TCRdb keeps only in-frame clonotypes and omits some of them. This table holds about 1.5 million clones, roughly 97% found once. Material: naive CD4+ T cells sorted from blood. Subset reported: CD45RA+ positively selected. This sequence joins TRBV25-1 and TRBJ2-7; 7 bases match TRBD1. The clonotype originates from a man younger than 45 in good health. The CDR3 nucleotides are TGTGCCAGCAGTGAATCCGCCGGACAGGCTTTATACGAGCAGTACTTC. It encodes CASSESAGQALYEQYF.